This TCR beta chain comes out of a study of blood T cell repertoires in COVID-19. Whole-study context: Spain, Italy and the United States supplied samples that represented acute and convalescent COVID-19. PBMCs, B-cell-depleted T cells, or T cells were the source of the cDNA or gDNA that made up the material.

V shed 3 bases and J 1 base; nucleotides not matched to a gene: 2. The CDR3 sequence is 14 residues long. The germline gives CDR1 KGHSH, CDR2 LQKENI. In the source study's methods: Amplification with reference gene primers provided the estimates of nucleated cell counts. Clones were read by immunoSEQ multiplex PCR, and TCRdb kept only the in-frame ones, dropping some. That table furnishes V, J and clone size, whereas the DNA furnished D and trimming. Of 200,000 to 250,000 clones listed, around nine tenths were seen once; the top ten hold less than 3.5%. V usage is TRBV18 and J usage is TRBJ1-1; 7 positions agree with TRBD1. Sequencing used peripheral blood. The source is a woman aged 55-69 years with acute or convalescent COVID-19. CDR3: CASSPDRKNTEAFF. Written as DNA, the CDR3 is TGTGCCAGCTCACCGGACAGGAAGAACACTGAAGCTTTCTTT. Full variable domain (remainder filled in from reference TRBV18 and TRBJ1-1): NAGVMQNPRHLVRRRGQEARLRCSPMKGHSHVYWYRQLPEEGLKFMVYLQKENIIDESGMPKERFSAEFPKEGPSILRIQQVVRGDSAAYFCASSPDRKNTEAFFGQGTRLTVV.